This TCR beta chain was found in a study of blood T cells in healthy people across ages. Alongside a J-beta primer mix, a sample-barcoded 5' primer served in a second PCR lasting about 7 to 11 cycles. A template-switch adaptor that had 12 random nucleotides put a tag on each cDNA molecule. TCRdb re-derived calls from the 5' RACE reads in MiXCR, one entry per CDR3 protein. This table has 1.5 million to 2 million distinct CDR3 sequences, under 30% appearing once. Findings and caveats of the study: Aged donors had fewer naive CD4+ cells and lower diversity than long-lived donors.

This clonotype came up many times. Its antigen is currently unknown. Donors were healthy Caucasian individuals from Russia aged about 6 to 95. This CDR3 comprises 16 residues. V dropped 5 bases and J dropped 1; count of bases not matched to a gene: 9. Germline CDR1 and CDR2: SGHTA and FQGNSA. Sequencing used blood. This TCR was recovered from a woman aged 25 to 39 in good health. The chain is built from TRBV7-2 and TRBJ2-7; 9 nucleotides match TRBD2. CDR3 DNA: TGTGCCAGCAGCGAAACCGGGACTAGCCCTTCCTACGAGCAGTACTTC. Translating it yields CASSETGTSPSYEQYF.